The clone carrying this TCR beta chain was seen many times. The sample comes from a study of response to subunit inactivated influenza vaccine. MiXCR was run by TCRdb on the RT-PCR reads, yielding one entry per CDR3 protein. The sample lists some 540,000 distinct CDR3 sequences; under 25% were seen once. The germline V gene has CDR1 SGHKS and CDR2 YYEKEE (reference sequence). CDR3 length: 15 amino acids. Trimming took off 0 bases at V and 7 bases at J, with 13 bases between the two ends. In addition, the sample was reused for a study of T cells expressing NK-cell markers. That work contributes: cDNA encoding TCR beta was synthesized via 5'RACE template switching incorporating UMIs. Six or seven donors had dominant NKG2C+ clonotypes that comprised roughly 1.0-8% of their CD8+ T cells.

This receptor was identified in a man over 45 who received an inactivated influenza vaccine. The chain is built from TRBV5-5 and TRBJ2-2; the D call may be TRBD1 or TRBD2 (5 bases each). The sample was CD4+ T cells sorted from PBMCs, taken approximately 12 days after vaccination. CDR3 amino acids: CASSLGGTRGGELFF. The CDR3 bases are TGTGCCAGCAGCTTGGGGGGCACGAGGGGCGGGGAGCTGTTTTTT.